This T cell receptor beta chain was obtained from a study of OX40 agonist ivuxolimab in advanced cancers. Patients were ruled out by autoimmune disease history or systemic immunosuppression. At cycle 4 day 1, cycle 7 day 1, and baseline, blood was sampled. Trimming took 4 bases from V and 5 from J, leaving 9 bases between them. CDR1 GTSNPN and CDR2 SVGIG come from the germline V gene (reference sequence). CDR3 length equals 12 residues. TCRdb's copy holds only in-frame clones and misses some; the assay was immunoSEQ multiplex PCR. The table has about 84,000 clones, approximately 85% seen once. Source: CD4+ or CD8+ T cells sorted from blood, taken in a trial of the OX40 agonist ivuxolimab. The sequence came from an adult with an advanced solid tumor such as melanoma, head and neck, liver or kidney cancer. The chain carries TRBV30 and TRBJ1-3, with D possibly matching TRBD1 (6 bases). DNA of the CDR3: TGTGCCTGGACAGGGGATCGAAACACCATATATTTT. Its translation is CAWTGDRNTIYF.